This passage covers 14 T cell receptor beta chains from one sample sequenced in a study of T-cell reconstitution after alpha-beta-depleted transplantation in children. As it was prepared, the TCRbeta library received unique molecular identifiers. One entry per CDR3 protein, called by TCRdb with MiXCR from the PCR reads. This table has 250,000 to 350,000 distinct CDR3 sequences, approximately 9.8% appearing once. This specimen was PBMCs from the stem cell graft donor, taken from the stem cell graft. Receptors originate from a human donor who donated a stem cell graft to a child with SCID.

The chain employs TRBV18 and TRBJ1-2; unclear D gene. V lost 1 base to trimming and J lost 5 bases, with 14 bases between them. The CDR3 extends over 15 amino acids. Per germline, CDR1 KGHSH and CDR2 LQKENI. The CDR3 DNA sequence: TGTGCCAGCTCACCACGTTCTGGTCAATGGTATGGCTACACCTTC. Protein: CASSPRSGQWYGYTF.

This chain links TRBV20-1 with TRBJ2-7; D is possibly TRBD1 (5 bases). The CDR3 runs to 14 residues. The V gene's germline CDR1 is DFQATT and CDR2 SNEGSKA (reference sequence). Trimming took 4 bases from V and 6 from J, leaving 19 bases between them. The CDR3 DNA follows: TGCAGTGCTATAGTTCAGGGAAATTTCGGCGAGCAGTACTTC. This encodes CSAIVQGNFGEQYF.

The CDR3 DNA reads TGTGCCAGCAGCTTAAGATTGGCTAGCGGGGGCCCAGACGTTAGCACAGATACGCAGTATTTT. It translates to CASSLRLASGGPDVSTDTQYF. The V call is TRBV11-1, the J call TRBJ2-3; 10 nucleotides agree with TRBD2. Trimming took 2 bases from V and 0 from J; bases not matched to a gene: 17. This CDR3 spans 21 amino acids. Germline V lookup: CDR1 SGHAT, CDR2 FQDESV (reference sequence).

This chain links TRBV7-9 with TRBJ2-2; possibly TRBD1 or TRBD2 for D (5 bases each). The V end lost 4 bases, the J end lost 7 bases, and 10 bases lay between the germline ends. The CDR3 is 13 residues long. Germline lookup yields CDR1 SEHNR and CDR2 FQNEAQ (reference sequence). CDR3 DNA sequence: TGTGCCAGCAGCTGGGGGAGTGGCGGGGAGCTGTTTTTT. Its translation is CASSWGSGGELFF.

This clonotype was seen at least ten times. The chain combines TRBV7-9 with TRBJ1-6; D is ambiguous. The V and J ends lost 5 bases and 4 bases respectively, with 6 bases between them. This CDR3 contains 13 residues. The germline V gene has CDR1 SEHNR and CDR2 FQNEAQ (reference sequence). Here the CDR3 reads CASSGGYNSPLHF. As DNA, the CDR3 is TGTGCCAGCAGCGGCGGATATAATTCACCCCTCCACTTT.

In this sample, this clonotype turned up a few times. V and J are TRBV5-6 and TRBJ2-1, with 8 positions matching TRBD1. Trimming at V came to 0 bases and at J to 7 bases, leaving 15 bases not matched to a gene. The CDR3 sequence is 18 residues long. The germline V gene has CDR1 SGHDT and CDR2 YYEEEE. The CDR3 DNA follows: TGTGCCAGCAGCTTGGAGGCAGGGGGCAGCTCTGACGGGAATGAGCAGTTCTTC. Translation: CASSLEAGGSSDGNEQFF.

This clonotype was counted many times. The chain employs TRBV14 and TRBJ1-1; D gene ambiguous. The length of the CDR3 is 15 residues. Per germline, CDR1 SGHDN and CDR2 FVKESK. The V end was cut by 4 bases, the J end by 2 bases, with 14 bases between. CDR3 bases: TGTGCCAGCAGCCTGTCCGGTGGCGGTAACACTGAAGCTTTCTTT. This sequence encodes CASSLSGGGNTEAFF.

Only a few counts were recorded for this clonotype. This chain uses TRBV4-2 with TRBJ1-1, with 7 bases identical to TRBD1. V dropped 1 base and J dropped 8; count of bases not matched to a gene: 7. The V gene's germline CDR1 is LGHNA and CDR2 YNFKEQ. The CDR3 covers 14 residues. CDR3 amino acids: CASSQVDRTGEAFF. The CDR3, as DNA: TGTGCCAGCAGCCAAGTAGACCGGACAGGCGAAGCTTTCTTT.

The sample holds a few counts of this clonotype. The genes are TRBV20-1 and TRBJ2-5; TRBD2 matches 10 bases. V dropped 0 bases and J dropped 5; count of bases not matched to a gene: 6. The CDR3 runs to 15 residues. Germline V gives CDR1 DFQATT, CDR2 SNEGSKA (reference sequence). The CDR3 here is CSARDPSGGSETQYF. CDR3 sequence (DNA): TGCAGTGCTAGAGATCCTAGCGGGGGATCGGAGACCCAGTACTTC.

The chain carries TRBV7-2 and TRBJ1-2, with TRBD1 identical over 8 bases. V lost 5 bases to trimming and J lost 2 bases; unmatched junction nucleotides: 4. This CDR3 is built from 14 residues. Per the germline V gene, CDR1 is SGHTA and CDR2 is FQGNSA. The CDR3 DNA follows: TGTGCCAGCAGCGAGGACAGGGCCAACTATGGCTACACCTTC. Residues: CASSEDRANYGYTF.

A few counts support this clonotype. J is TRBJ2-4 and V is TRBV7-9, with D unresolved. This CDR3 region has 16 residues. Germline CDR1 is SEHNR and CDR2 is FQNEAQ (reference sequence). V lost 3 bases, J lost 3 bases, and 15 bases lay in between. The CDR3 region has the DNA TGTGCCAGCAGCTTCCGTACCTCGAAGGGCAAAAACATTCAGTACTTC. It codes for CASSFRTSKGKNIQYF.

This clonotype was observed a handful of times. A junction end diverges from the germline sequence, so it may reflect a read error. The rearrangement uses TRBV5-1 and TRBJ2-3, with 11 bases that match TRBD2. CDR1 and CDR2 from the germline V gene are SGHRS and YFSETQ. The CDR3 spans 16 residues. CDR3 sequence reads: CASSATSGGSTATQYF. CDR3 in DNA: TGCGCCAGCAGCGCTACTAGCGGGGGAAGCACAGCTACGCAGTATTTT.

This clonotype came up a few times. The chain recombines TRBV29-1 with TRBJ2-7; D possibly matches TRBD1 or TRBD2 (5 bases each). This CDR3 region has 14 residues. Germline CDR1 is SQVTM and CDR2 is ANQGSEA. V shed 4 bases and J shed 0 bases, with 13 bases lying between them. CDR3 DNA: TGCAGCGTTGTATCATTTGGGGGCTCCTACGAGCAGTACTTC. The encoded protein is CSVVSFGGSYEQYF.

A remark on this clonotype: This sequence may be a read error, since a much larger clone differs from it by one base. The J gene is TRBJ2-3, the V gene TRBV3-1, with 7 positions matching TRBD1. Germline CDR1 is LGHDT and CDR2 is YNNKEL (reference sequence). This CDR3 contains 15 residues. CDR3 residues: CASSKEVTGTHTQYF. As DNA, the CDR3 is TGTGCCAGCAGCAAAGAGGTGACAGGGACACATACGCAGTATTTT.